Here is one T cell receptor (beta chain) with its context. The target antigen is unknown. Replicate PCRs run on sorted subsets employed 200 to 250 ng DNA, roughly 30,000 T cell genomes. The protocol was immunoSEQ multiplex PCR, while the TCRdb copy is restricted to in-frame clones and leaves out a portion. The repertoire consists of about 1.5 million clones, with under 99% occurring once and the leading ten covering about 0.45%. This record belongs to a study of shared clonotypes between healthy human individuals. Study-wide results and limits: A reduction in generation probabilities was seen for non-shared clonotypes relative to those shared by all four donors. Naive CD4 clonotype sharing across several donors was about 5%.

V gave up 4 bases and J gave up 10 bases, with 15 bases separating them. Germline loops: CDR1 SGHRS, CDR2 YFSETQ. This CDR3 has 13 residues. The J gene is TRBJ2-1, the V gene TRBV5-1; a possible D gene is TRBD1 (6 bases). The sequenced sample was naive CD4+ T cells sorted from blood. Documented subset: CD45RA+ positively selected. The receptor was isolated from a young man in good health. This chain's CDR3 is CASSLTTTGEQFF. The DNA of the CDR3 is TGCGCCAGCAGCCTAACGACTACAGGGGAGCAGTTCTTC.